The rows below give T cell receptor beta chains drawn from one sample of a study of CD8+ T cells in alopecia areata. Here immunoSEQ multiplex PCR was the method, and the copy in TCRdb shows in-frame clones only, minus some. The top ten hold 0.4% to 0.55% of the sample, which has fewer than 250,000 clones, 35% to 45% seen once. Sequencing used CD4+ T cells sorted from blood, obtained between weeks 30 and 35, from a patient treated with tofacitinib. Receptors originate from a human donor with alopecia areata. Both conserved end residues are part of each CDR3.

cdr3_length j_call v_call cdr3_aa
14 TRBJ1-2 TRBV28 CASSLVAPNYGYTF
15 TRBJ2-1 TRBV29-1 CSVVFSGISYNEQFF
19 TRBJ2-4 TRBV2 CASSPTRDRFPLAKNIQYF
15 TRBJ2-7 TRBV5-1 CASSTRTGADYEQYF
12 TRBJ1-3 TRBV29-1 CSTSEGANTIYF
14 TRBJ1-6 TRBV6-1 CASSEQGVSSPLHF
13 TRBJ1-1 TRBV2 CASFPVGRAEAFF
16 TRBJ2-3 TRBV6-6 CASSYSTQRGTDTQYF
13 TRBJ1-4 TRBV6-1 CASPPGRKKKLFF
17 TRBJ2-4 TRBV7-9 CASSPTAGDTAKNIQYF
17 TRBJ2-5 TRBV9 CASSHPAGQGPQETQYF
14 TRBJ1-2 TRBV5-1 CASSWGTGPYGYTF
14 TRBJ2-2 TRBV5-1 CASGTSGNTGELFF
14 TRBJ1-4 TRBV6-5 CASRWDRGQGKLFF
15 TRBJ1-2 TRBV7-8 CASSLVGVGPYGYTF
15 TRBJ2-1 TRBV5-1 CASSPYLQGDNEQFF
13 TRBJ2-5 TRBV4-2 CASSPLMTDHQYF
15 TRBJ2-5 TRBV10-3 CAISVASGIQETQYF
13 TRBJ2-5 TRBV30 CALGEGFQETQYF
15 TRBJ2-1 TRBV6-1 CASNQLAGGRNEQFF
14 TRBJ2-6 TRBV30 CAWSTRSGANVLTF
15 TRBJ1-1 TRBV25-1 CATRDSGGRDTEAFF
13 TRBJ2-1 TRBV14 CASRRSSYNEQFF
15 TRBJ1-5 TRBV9 CASSALGGTNQPQHF
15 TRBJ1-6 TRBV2 CASSDRTGSNSPLHF
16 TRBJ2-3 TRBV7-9 CASSFNSGRLTDTQYF
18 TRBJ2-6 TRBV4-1 CASSSSGQVISGANVLTF
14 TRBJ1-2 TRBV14 CASSVTGRGYGYTF
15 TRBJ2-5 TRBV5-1 CASSLPSSGDETQYF
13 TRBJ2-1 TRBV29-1 CSVDELAGSEQFF
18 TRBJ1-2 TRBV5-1 CASSPQIRSGTGVGGYTF
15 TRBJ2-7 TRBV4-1 CASSQPGQGENEQYF
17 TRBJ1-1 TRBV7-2 CASSSLWGGGVGTEAFF
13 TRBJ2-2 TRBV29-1 CSYGQGDTGELFF
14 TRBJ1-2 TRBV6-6 CASSRGRENYGYTF
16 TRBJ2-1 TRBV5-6 CASSLRGSENYNEQFF
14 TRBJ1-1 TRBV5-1 CASSFGGDNTEAFF
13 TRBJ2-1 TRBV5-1 CASSLTSDNEQFF
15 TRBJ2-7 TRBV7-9 CASSSSGRASYEQYF
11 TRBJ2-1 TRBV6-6 CATEEYNEQFF
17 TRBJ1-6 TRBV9 CASSVDAEPETYSPLHF
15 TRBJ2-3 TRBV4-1 CASSQRAQGRITQYF
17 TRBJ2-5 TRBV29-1 CSVAGTSGPRGFETQYF
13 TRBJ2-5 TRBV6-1 CASTRDREETQYF
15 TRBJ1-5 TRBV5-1 CASSPDRGSNQPQHF
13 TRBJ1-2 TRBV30 CAWSVMGQAGYTF